Here is one T cell receptor (beta chain) with its context. The target of this receptor is not known. Base qualities are not recorded, but no much larger clone differs from it by a single base. TCRbeta CDR3 regions were amplified from genomic DNA using the immunoSEQ Assay, a bias-controlled multiplex PCR. As for the original processing: Within the assay, amplification of reference gene primers was used to estimate how many nucleated cells each sample contained. To quantify the absolute abundance of each unique TCRbeta CDR3 rearrangement, sequence reads were collapsed and filtered. For each sample, productive Simpson clonality was calculated as the square root of Simpson's diversity index across productive rearrangements. Imported from immuneACCESS, the table was reduced by TCRdb to in-frame sequences with V and J called. These copies leave out some clones; in studies compared against another copy, an unresolved V gene accounts for under half, and the cause of the remainder is not known. D and trimming come from the DNA, and the V and J calls and clone size come from that table. The sample yields roughly 43,000 clones; roughly 85% were counted once. In total, the top ten clones hold 7% to 9% of the sample.

Whole blood was collected in K2EDTA tubes by collaborating institutions according to the institutions' own protocols. For TCRbeta analysis, collaborators shipped samples as frozen whole blood, isolated PBMCs, or DNA extracted from either of those sample types. The data stem from a study of blood T cell repertoires in COVID-19 (TCRdb year 2020). The study in broad terms: Samples from collaborators originated in the United States, Italy and Spain and spanned both the acute and convalescent phases of COVID-19. The material from the prospective study consisted of cDNA or gDNA derived from T cells, B-cell-depleted T cells, or PBMCs. Subjects who had been exposed to COVID-19, were actively infected with it, or had recovered from it provided the deeply sampled blood TCRbeta repertoires that made up the dataset. A freely available public database, intended as a resource for researchers studying the immune response to SARS-CoV-2, is where the repertoires were released. The samples were drawn from the first 160 participants of the ongoing ImmuneRACE study and from 1,254 subjects provided by 6 global collaborators. A de-identified subject ID, COVID-19 status, age in years and sex were almost always included in the sample metadata. Where HLA class I and class II types were available, the types were taken from metadata supplied by the sample provider, not from assay-based typing. General findings and caveats noted by the study authors: The amount of clinical and demographic metadata varied by source and participant and was provided uncurated.

V is pared back by 4 bases and J by 9 bases, with 16 bases lying between the germline termini. The CDR3 goes from the cysteine to the phenylalanine over 13 residues. Only CDR3 DNA remains: 39 bases, in frame from the first base. In the germline V gene (reference sequence), CDR1 corresponds to SGHNT and CDR2 to YYREEE. The sequencing sample was made of peripheral blood. The sequence was collected from a man between 60 and 70 years old with active COVID-19. The sequence joins TRBV5-4 to TRBJ2-5; the D segment could be TRBD2, given 5 matching bases. Here the CDR3 is given as CASSLRAGMAQYF. The DNA is TGTGCCAGCAGCCTGAGGGCCGGAATGGCCCAGTACTTC.